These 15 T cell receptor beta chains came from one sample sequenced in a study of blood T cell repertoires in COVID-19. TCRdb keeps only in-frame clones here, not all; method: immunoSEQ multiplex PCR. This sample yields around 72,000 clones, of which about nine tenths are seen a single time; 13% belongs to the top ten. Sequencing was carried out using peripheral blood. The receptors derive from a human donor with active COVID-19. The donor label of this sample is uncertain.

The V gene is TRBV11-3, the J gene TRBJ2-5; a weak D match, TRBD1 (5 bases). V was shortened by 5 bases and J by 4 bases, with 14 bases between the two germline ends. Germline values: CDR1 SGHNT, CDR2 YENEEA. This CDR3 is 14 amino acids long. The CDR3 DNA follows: TGTGCCAGCAGCCACCTGGTTGGGGCAGAGACCCAGTACTTC. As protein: CASSHLVGAETQYF.

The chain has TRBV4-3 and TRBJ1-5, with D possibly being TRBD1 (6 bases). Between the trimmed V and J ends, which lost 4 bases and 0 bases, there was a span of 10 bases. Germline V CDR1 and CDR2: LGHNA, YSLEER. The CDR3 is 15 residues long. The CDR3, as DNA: TGCGCCAGCAGCCCCGGGACAAATAGCAATCAGCCCCAGCATTTT. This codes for CASSPGTNSNQPQHF.

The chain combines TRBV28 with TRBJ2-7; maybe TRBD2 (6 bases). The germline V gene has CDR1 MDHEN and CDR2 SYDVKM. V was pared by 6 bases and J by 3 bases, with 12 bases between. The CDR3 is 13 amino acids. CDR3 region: CASRSVGLYEQYF. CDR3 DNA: TGTGCCAGCAGATCGGTGGGACTCTACGAGCAGTACTTC.

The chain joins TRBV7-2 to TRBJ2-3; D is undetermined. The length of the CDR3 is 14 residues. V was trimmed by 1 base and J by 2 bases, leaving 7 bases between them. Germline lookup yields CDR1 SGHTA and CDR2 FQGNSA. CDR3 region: CASSLGAITDTQYF. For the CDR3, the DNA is TGTGCCAGCAGCTTAGGAGCTATCACAGATACGCAGTATTTT.

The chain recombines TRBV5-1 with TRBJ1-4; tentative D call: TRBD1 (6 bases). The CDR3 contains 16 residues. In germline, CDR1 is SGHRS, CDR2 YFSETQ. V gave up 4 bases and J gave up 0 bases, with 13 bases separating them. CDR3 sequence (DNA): TGCGCCAGCAGCCCCGACAGGCCATCAACTAATGAAAAACTGTTTTTT. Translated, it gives CASSPDRPSTNEKLFF.

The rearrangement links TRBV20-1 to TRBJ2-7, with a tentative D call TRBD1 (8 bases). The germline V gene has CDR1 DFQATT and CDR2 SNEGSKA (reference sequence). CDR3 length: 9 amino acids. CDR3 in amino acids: CRYRGGWYF. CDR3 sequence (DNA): TGCAGATACAGGGGGGGGTGGTACTTC.

The CDR3 protein is CASSPPIATGELFF. DNA of the CDR3: TGTGCCAGCTCACCACCGATAGCCACCGGGGAGCTGTTTTTT. The rearrangement links TRBV18 to TRBJ2-2; no definite D call. V was shortened by 0 bases and J by 4 bases, with 6 bases between the two germline ends. Germline V gene sequence: CDR1 KGHSH, CDR2 LQKENI. The CDR3 consists of 14 residues.

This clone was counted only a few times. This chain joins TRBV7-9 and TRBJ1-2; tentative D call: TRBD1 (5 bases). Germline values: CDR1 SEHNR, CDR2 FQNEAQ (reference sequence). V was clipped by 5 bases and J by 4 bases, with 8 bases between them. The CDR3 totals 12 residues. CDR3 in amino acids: CASSKDSYGYTF. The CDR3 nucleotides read TGTGCCAGCAGCAAAGACAGCTATGGCTACACCTTC.

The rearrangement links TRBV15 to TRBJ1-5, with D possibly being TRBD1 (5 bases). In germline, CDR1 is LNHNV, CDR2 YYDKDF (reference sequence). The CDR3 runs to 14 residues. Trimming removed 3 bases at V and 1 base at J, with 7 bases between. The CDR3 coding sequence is TGTGCCACCAGCAGGGGGGGGAGCAATCAGCCCCAGCATTTT. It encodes CATSRGGSNQPQHF.

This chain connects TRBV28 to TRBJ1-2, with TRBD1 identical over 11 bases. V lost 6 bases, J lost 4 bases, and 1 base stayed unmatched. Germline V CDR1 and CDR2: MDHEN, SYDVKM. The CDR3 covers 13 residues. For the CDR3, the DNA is TGTGCCAGCAGGGGACAGGGGGGCTATGGCTACACCTTC. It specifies CASRGQGGYGYTF.

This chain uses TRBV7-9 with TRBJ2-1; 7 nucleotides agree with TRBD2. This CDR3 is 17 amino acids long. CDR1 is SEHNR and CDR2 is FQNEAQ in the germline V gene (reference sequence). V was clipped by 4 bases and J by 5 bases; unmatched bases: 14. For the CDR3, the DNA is TGTGCCAGCAGCTCCACGATGGGAGGGGTTTTCGACAATGAGCAGTTCTTC. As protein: CASSSTMGGVFDNEQFF.

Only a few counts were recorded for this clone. The CDR3, as DNA: TGTGCCAGCAGGGACCCGTACCGACCGGGAGGCTACACCTTC. This sequence encodes CASRDPYRPGGYTF. The chain combines TRBV2 with TRBJ1-2; D not resolved. The CDR3 loop spans 14 amino acids. V gave up 6 bases and J gave up 8 bases, with 19 bases separating them. Germline CDR1 SNHLY, CDR2 FYNNEI.

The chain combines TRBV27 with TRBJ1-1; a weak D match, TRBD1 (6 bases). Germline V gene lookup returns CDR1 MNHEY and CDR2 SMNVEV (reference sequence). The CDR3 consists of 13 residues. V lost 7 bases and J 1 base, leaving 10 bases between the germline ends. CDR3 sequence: CASTPDRNTEAFF. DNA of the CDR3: TGTGCCAGCACCCCGGACAGGAACACTGAAGCTTTCTTT.

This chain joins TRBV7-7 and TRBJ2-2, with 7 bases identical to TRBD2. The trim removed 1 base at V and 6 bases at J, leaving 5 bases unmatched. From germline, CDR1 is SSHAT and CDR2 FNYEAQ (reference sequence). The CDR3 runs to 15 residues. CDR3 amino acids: CASSLEAGSAGELFF. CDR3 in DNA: TGTGCCAGCAGCTTAGAAGCGGGGTCCGCCGGGGAGCTGTTTTTT.

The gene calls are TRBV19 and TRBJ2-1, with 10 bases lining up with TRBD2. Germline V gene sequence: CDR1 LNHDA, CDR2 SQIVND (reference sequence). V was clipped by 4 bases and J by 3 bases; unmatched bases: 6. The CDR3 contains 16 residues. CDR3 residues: CASSRLAGEFYNEQFF. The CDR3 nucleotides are TGTGCCAGTAGTAGGCTAGCGGGAGAATTCTACAATGAGCAGTTCTTC.